The 7 T cell receptor beta chains in this list originate from one sample, sequenced in a study of T-cell reconstitution after alpha-beta-depleted transplantation in children. TCRbeta library preparation incorporated unique molecular identifiers. In TCRdb, the PCR reads were re-called with MiXCR into one record per CDR3 protein. The sample lists around 500,000 distinct CDR3 sequences, roughly 23% seen once, with 13% to 15% in the top ten. Sample: PBMCs, mostly from graft donor cells, taken 360 days after TCRalphabeta/CD19-depleted stem cell transplant. The source is a boy younger than two who had a stem cell transplant for acute myeloid leukemia, so the T cells may come from the graft donor.

This sequence joins TRBV29-1 and TRBJ2-1, with D unclear. The CDR3 contains 12 residues. The germline V gene encodes CDR1 SQVTM and CDR2 ANQGSEA. V was trimmed by 4 bases and J by 3 bases, leaving 7 bases between them. This chain's CDR3 is CSVGALYNEQFF. Here the CDR3 DNA reads TGCAGCGTTGGGGCCCTCTACAATGAGCAGTTCTTC.

This clonotype has at least ten counts. The J gene is TRBJ1-2, the V gene TRBV3-1; TRBD1 is a possible D gene (6 bases). CDR1 LGHDT and CDR2 YNNKEL come from the germline V gene (reference sequence). Deletions cut 2 bases from V and 2 bases from J, with 12 bases between. This CDR3 is 15 amino acids long. The chain's CDR3 is CASSQSQGINYGYTF. The CDR3, as DNA: TGTGCCAGCAGCCAAAGTCAGGGGATCAACTATGGCTACACCTTC.

Many counts were recorded for this clonotype. The chain uses TRBV6-5 and TRBJ2-1, with unresolved D. Per germline, CDR1 MNHEY and CDR2 SVGAGI. V shed 0 bases and J shed 6 bases, with 3 bases lying between them. This CDR3 is 12 amino acids long. CDR3 residues: CASSYSSNEQFF. In nucleotides, the CDR3 is TGTGCCAGCAGTTACTCGAGCAATGAGCAGTTCTTC.

V usage is TRBV11-2 and J usage is TRBJ2-3; no firm D call. The CDR3 is made up of 17 amino acids. Germline V gives CDR1 SGHAT, CDR2 FQNNGV. V was trimmed by 5 bases and J by 3 bases, leaving 21 bases between them. In DNA form, the CDR3 reads TGTGCCAGCAGCCGACTCGGCACGACAAGAAGGACAGATACGCAGTATTTT. The encoded protein is CASSRLGTTRRTDTQYF.

This clonotype was detected many times. The chain links TRBV12-3 or TRBV12-4 to TRBJ1-3; TRBD1 agrees at 8 bases. The CDR3 totals 15 residues. V shed 7 bases and J 4 bases; nucleotides not matched to a gene: 9. The CDR3 reads CASKAQGAQGNTIYF. The CDR3 nucleotides read TGTGCCAGCAAGGCTCAGGGGGCGCAGGGAAACACCATATATTTT.

A few counts support this clonotype. The rearrangement links TRBV6-5 to TRBJ2-3; D perhaps matches TRBD1 (6 bases). Germline CDR1 reads MNHEY; CDR2 reads SVGAGI. The CDR3 has 19 residues. Trimming removed 2 bases from V and 0 bases from J, with 21 bases in between. The CDR3 loop is CASSYLGAMGASSTDTQYF. DNA of the CDR3: TGTGCCAGCAGTTACCTGGGGGCCATGGGGGCCTCTAGCACAGATACGCAGTATTTT.

The V gene is TRBV4-3, the J gene TRBJ2-5, with a tentative D call TRBD2 (5 bases). Germline lookup yields CDR1 LGHNA and CDR2 YSLEER. CDR3 size: 15 residues. V gave up 0 bases and J gave up 3 bases, with 11 bases separating them. DNA of the CDR3: TGCGCCAGCAGCCAAGATCTGGGAGCGGAAGAGACCCAGTACTTC. This sequence encodes CASSQDLGAEETQYF.